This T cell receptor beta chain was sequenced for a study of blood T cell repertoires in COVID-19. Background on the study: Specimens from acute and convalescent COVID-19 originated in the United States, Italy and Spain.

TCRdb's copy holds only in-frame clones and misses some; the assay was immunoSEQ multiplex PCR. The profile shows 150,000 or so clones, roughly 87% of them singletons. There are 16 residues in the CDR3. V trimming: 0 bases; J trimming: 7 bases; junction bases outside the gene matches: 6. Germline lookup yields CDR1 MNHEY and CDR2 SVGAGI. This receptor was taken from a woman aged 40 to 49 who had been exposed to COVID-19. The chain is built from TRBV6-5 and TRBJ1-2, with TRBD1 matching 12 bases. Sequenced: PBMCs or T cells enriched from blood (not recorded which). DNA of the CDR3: TGTGCCAGCAGTTACTCGGCCGGGACAGGGGGCCGTGGCTACACCTTC. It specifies CASSYSAGTGGRGYTF.